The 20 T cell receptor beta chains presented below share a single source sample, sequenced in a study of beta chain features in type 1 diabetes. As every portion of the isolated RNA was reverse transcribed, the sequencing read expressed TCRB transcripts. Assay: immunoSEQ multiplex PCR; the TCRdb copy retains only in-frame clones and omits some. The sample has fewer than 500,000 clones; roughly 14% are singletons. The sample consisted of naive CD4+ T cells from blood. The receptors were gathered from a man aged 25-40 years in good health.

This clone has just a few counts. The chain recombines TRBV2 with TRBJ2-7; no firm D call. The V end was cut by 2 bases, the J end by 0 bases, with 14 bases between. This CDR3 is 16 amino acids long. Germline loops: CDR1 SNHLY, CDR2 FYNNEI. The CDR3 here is CASSERTLRFSYEQYF. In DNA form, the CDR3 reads TGTGCCAGCAGTGAACGGACCCTAAGGTTCTCCTACGAGCAGTACTTC.

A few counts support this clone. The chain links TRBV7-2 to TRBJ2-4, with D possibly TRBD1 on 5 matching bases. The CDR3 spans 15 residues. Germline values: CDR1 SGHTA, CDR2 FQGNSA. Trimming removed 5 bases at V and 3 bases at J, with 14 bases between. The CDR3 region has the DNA TGTGCCAGCAGCCCGATGGGGCTAAACAAAAACATTCAGTACTTC. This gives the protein CASSPMGLNKNIQYF.

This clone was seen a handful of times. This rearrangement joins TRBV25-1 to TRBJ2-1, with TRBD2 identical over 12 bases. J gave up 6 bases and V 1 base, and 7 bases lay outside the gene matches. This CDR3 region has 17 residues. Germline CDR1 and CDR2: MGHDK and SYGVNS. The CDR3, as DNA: TGTGCCAGCAGTGAATCCACACTAGCGGGAGGCAGCAATGAGCAGTTCTTC. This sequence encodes CASSESTLAGGSNEQFF.

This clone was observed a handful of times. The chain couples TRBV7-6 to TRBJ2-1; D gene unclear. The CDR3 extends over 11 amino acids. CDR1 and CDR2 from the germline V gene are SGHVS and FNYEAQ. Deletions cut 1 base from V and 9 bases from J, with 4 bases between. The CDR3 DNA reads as TGTGCCAGCAGCTTAGAGGGTGAGCAGTTCTTC. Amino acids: CASSLEGEQFF.

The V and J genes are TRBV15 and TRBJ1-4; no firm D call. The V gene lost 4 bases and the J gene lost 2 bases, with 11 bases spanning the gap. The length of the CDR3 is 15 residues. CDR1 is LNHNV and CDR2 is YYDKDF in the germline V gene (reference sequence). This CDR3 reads CATSIYSRTNEKLFF. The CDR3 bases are TGTGCCACCAGCATTTACTCGAGGACTAATGAAAAACTGTTTTTT.

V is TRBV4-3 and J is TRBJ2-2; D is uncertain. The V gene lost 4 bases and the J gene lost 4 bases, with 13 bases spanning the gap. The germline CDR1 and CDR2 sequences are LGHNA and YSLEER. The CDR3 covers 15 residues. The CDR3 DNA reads TGCGCCAGCAGCCCGATACTAATGGGCACCGGGGAGCTGTTTTTT. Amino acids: CASSPILMGTGELFF.

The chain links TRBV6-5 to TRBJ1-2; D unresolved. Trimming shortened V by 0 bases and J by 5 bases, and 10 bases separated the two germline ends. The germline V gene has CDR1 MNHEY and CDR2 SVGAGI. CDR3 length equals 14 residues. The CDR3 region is CASSYSTSGYGYTF. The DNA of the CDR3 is TGTGCCAGCAGTTACTCGACTAGCGGGTATGGCTACACCTTC.

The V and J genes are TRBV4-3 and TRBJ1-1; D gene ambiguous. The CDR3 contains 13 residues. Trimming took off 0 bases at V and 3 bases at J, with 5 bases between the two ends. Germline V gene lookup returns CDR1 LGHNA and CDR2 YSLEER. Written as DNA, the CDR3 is TGCGCCAGCAGCCAAGACACGTACACTGAAGCTTTCTTT. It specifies CASSQDTYTEAFF.

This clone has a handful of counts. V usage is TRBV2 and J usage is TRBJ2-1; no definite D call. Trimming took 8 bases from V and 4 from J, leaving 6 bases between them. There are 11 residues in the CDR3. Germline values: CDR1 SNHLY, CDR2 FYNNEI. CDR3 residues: CASGVYNEQFF. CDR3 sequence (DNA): TGTGCCAGCGGGGTGTACAATGAGCAGTTCTTC.

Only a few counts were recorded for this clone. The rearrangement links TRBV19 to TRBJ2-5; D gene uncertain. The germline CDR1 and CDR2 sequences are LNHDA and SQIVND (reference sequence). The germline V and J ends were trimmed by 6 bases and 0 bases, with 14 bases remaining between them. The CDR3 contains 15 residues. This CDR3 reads CASSSGPTNQETQYF. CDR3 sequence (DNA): TGTGCCAGTAGCTCGGGCCCGACCAACCAAGAGACCCAGTACTTC.

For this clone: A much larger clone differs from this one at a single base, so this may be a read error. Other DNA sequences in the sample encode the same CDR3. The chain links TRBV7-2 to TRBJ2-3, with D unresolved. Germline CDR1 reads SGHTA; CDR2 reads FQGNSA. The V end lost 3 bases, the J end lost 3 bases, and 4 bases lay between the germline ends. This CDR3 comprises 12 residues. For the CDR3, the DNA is TGTGCCAGCAGCTTTAGAACAGATACGCAGTATTTT. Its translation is CASSFRTDTQYF.

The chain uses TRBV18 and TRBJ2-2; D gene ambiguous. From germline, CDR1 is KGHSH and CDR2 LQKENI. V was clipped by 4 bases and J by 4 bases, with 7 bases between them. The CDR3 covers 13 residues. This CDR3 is CASSLSTTGELFF. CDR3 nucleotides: TGTGCCAGCTCACTTAGCACCACCGGGGAGCTGTTTTTT.

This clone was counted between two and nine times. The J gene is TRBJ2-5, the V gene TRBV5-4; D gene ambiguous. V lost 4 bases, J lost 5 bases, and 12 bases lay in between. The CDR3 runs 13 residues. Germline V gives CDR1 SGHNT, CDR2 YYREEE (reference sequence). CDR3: CASSLHPDETQYF. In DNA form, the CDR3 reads TGTGCCAGCAGCCTCCACCCAGATGAGACCCAGTACTTC.

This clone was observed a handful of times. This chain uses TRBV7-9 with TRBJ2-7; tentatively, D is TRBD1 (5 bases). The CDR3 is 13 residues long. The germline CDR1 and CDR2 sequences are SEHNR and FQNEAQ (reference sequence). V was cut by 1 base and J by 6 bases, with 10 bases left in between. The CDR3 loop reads CASSLVIQGEQYF. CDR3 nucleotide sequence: TGTGCCAGCAGCTTAGTTATCCAGGGCGAGCAGTACTTC.

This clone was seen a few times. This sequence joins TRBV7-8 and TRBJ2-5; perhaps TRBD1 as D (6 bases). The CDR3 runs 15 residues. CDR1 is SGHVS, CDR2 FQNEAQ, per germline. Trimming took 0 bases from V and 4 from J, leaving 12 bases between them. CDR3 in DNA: TGTGCCAGCAGCTTAGCTGACAGGCCCCGAGAGACCCAGTACTTC. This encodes CASSLADRPRETQYF.

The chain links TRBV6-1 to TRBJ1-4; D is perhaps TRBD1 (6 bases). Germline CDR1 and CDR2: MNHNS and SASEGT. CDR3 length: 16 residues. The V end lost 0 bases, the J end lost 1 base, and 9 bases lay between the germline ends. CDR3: CASSEAYRETNEKLFF. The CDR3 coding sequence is TGTGCCAGCAGTGAAGCGTACAGGGAAACTAATGAAAAACTGTTTTTT.

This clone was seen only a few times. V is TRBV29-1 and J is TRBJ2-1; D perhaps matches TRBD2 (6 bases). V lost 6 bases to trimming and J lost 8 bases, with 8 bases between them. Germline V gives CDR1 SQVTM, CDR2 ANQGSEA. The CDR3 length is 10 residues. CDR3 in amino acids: CSVRRDEQFF. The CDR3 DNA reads TGCAGCGTAAGGAGGGATGAGCAGTTCTTC.

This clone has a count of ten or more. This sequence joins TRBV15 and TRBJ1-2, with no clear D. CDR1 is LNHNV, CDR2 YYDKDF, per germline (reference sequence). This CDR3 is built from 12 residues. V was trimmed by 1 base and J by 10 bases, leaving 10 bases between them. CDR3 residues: CATSRVGLTYTF. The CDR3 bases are TGTGCCACCAGCAGAGTTGGACTGACCTACACCTTC.

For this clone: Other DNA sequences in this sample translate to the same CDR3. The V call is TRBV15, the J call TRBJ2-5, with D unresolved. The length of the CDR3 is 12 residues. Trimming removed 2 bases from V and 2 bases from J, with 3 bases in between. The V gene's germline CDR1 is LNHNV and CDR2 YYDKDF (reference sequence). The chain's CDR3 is CATSRLQETQYF. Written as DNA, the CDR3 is TGTGCCACCAGCAGACTTCAAGAGACCCAGTACTTC.

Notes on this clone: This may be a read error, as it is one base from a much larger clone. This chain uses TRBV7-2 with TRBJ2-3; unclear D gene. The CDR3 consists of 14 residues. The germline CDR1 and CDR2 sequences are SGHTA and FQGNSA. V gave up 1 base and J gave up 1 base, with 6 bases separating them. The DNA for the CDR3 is TGTGCCAGCAGCTTAGGCACAGGCACAGATACGCAGTATTTT. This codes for CASSLGTGTDTQYF.